This T cell receptor beta chain was documented in a study of shared clonotypes between healthy human individuals. Study at large: The study used three CD4 naive, three CD4 memory, two CD8 naive and one CD8 memory plate per donor.

This table comes from immunoSEQ multiplex PCR, and its TCRdb copy is limited to in-frame clones, with some not included. The sample consists of a few hundred thousand clones, 95% to 98% of them appearing once. About this clone: Its target is unknown.

Findings and caveats of the study: Blood alone was sampled, and tissue repertoires likely differ.

The germline CDR1 and CDR2 sequences are MDHEN and SYDVKM. CDR3 length equals 13 residues. V lost 6 bases to trimming and J lost 6 bases; unmatched junction nucleotides: 7. The V gene is TRBV28, the J gene TRBJ1-2; 7 nucleotides line up with TRBD1. The source of this sequence is a woman in her 30s in good health. The specimen sequenced was naive CD4+ T cells sorted from blood. Described subset: CD45RA+ positively selected. This CDR3 is CASRDDRVNGYTF. The CDR3 bases are TGTGCCAGCAGAGACGACAGGGTCAATGGCTACACCTTC.